This T cell receptor (beta chain) was found in a study of T cells in Graves' hyperthyroidism and ophthalmopathy. Amplification targeted TCR beta CDR3 regions from RNA transcripts. An initial round of RT-PCR targeting the TCR CDR3 relied on the HTBI primer set. From the multiplex PCR reads, TCRdb called clonotypes with MiXCR, one entry per CDR3 protein. The sample carries 500,000 to 750,000 distinct CDR3 sequences, about 14% recorded once. Inclusion characteristics of ophthalmopathy patients comprised a Clinical Activity Score of at least 3, a NOSPECS grade of at least 4, and duration under 3 months. Diagnoses were made from clinical symptoms, serum measures (thyroxine and TRAb), thyroid ultrasound and orbital computed tomography. This clonotype was seen at least ten times. The CDR3 consists of 15 residues. Germline V gene lookup returns CDR1 LGHNT and CDR2 FRNRAP. After removal of 3 bases from V and 7 bases from J, the junction contained 10 bases not matched to a gene.

The sample was blood. This receptor was taken from a woman aged 18 to 35 with Graves' ophthalmopathy. This chain joins TRBV12-5 and TRBJ2-7; 9 positions match TRBD1. CDR3 residues: CASGFYGTGLYEQYF. The CDR3 DNA reads TGTGCTAGTGGTTTCTACGGGACAGGGCTCTATGAGCAGTACTTC.